These 31 T cell receptor beta chains share one sample of origin, sequenced in a study of long-term antiretroviral therapy in people with HIV. Runs used v3.0 of the immunoSEQ assay and were done at survey level. Assay used: immunoSEQ multiplex PCR; TCRdb lists only in-frame clones, some missing. Altogether approximately 33,000 clones are present, 80% to 90% being singletons, with the ten largest covering under 5%. Sequences were derived from unsorted PBMCs, sampled 0.8 years before starting antiretroviral therapy. These TCRs come from a man in his late teens or twenties with HIV.

The chain links TRBV29-1 to TRBJ2-5; 9 positions match TRBD2. Germline CDR1 SQVTM, CDR2 ANQGSEA. The CDR3 runs 17 residues. V was pared by 3 bases and J by 4 bases, with 15 bases of the junction left unmatched. In nucleotides, the CDR3 is TGCAGCGTTGAGCTCCCTCTTAGCGGGGGTTTGGGAGAGACCCAGTACTTC. Translated: CSVELPLSGGLGETQYF. Combining the CDR3 with reference TRBV29-1 and TRBJ2-5 gives the whole variable domain SAVISQKPSRDICQRGTSLTIQCQVDSQVTMMFWYRQQPGQSLTLIATANQGSEATYESGFVIDKFPISRPNLTFSTLTVSNMSPEDSSIYLCSVELPLSGGLGETQYFGPGTRLLVL.

This chain links TRBV7-6 with TRBJ2-1; TRBD2 matches at 10 bases. The CDR3 is made up of 19 amino acids. In germline, CDR1 is SGHVS, CDR2 FNYEAQ. The junction had 17 bases not matched to a gene; V was cut back by 3 bases and J by 6 bases. DNA for the CDR3: TGTGCCAGCAGCTTGAACCCCAGGGTACGAGCGGGAGGGTCCAATGAGCAGTTCTTC. As protein: CASSLNPRVRAGGSNEQFF.

The V gene is TRBV19, the J gene TRBJ1-1; D is perhaps TRBD1 (5 bases). This CDR3 is built from 10 residues. The V gene's germline CDR1 is LNHDA and CDR2 SQIVND (reference sequence). Deletions cut 7 bases from V and 8 bases from J, with 8 bases between. The CDR3 here is CASKSGEAFF. DNA for the CDR3: TGTGCCAGTAAATCAGGGGAAGCTTTCTTT.

This chain joins TRBV29-1 and TRBJ2-4; maybe TRBD1 (6 bases). The CDR3 is 14 amino acids. V lost 7 bases, J lost 2 bases, and 15 bases lay in between. Germline-derived CDR1 and CDR2 are SQVTM and ANQGSEA. CDR3 sequence: CSARGDRSKNIQYF. DNA for the CDR3: TGCAGCGCCAGGGGAGACCGCTCCAAAAACATTCAGTACTTC. The whole variable domain, filled in from reference TRBV29-1 and TRBJ2-4, reads SAVISQKPSRDICQRGTSLTIQCQVDSQVTMMFWYRQQPGQSLTLIATANQGSEATYESGFVIDKFPISRPNLTFSTLTVSNMSPEDSSIYLCSARGDRSKNIQYFGAGTRLSVL.

The chain carries TRBV18 and TRBJ2-2; D is undetermined. Per germline, CDR1 KGHSH and CDR2 LQKENI. The CDR3 consists of 12 residues. V was cut by 0 bases and J by 8 bases, with 4 bases left in between. The DNA for the CDR3 is TGTGCCAGCTCACCACCCGCAGGGGAGCTGTTTTTT. Protein: CASSPPAGELFF. Combining the CDR3 with reference TRBV18 and TRBJ2-2 gives the whole variable domain NAGVMQNPRHLVRRRGQEARLRCSPMKGHSHVYWYRQLPEEGLKFMVYLQKENIIDESGMPKERFSAEFPKEGPSILRIQQVVRGDSAAYFCASSPPAGELFFGEGSRLTVL.

V and J are TRBV11-2 and TRBJ2-1; no firm D call. The CDR3 runs 12 residues. V shed 0 bases and J shed 13 bases, with 10 bases lying between them. Germline V gene sequence: CDR1 SGHAT, CDR2 FQNNGV. The CDR3 is CASSLERLPQFF. The CDR3 DNA reads TGTGCCAGCAGCTTAGAACGGCTACCACAGTTCTTC. Full variable domain (rest looked up from reference TRBV11-2 and TRBJ2-1): EAGVAQSPRYKIIEKRQSVAFWCNPISGHATLYWYQQILGQGPKLLIQFQNNGVVDDSQLPKDRFSAERLKGVDSTLKIQPAKLEDSAVYLCASSLERLPQFFGPGTRLTVL.

As DNA, the CDR3 is TGCGCCAGCAGCTTGGATACAGGGGAGGTTGGCTACACCTTC. It yields the protein CASSLDTGEVGYTF. The V and J genes are TRBV5-1 and TRBJ1-2; 7 bases agree with TRBD1. The CDR3 has 14 amino acids. CDR1 SGHRS and CDR2 YFSETQ come from the germline V gene. V lost 0 bases and J lost 7; bases outside the gene matches: 6.

The J gene is TRBJ2-7, the V gene TRBV9; weak D call: TRBD1 (7 bases). The CDR3 consists of 16 residues. Between the trimmed V and J ends, which lost 0 bases and 4 bases, there was a span of 17 bases. Germline V CDR1 and CDR2: SGDLS, YYNGEE. The chain's CDR3 is CASSVAEGAPGYEQYF. For the CDR3, the DNA is TGTGCCAGCAGCGTAGCGGAGGGGGCTCCTGGTTACGAGCAGTACTTC.

J is TRBJ1-3 and V is TRBV18; TRBD1 is a possible D gene (6 bases). The CDR3 sequence is 16 residues long. V was trimmed by 3 bases and J by 3 bases, leaving 15 bases between them. Germline CDR1 KGHSH, CDR2 LQKENI. Written as DNA, the CDR3 is TGTGCCAGCTCACCGTCGACAGGCCTTAATGGAAACACCATATATTTT. Translated, it gives CASSPSTGLNGNTIYF.

This CDR3 reads CASSFDSDTQYF. For the CDR3, the DNA is TGTGCCAGCAGCTTCGATTCAGATACGCAGTATTTT. V is TRBV5-5 and J is TRBJ2-3; no reliable D call. Germline CDR1 SGHKS, CDR2 YYEKEE (reference sequence). This CDR3 is built from 12 residues. V lost 2 bases and J lost 4, with 5 bases in between.

The chain is built from TRBV19 and TRBJ1-2; TRBD1 matches 8 bases. Unmatched junction bases numbered 8, after V lost 6 bases and J lost 8 bases. CDR3 length: 13 amino acids. The germline CDR1 and CDR2 sequences are LNHDA and SQIVND (reference sequence). This CDR3 is CASSPGQGRGYTF. The CDR3 DNA follows: TGTGCCAGTAGCCCCGGACAGGGTCGGGGCTACACCTTC.

The rearrangement uses TRBV7-2 and TRBJ2-3; unclear D gene. The germline V and J ends were trimmed by 3 bases and 4 bases, with 5 bases remaining between them. This CDR3 contains 12 residues. Germline V gene lookup returns CDR1 SGHTA and CDR2 FQGNSA. This chain's CDR3 is CASSLEPDTQYF. In DNA form, the CDR3 reads TGTGCCAGCAGCTTGGAACCAGATACGCAGTATTTT.

V usage is TRBV2 and J usage is TRBJ2-5; D tentatively fits TRBD1 or TRBD2 (5 bases each). V lost 7 bases and J lost 3, with 18 bases in between. CDR1 is SNHLY, CDR2 FYNNEI, per germline. The CDR3 consists of 15 residues. CDR3 sequence: CASKRDHPYEETQYF. CDR3 DNA: TGTGCCAGCAAACGGGACCACCCATACGAAGAGACCCAGTACTTC.

The rearrangement links TRBV7-2 to TRBJ1-4; no clear D gene. Germline CDR1 is SGHTA and CDR2 is FQGNSA. Trimming stripped 5 bases from V and 7 bases from J, with 20 bases between. This CDR3 is 16 amino acids long. CDR3 nucleotides: TGTGCCAGCAGCCTTCACTCGGTAGCGATAGGTGAAAAACTGTTTTTT. Residues: CASSLHSVAIGEKLFF.

The chain has TRBV7-3 and TRBJ2-1; 7 bases line up with TRBD2. The V and J ends lost 0 bases and 6 bases, in that order; junction bases with no gene match: 5. CDR1 is SGHTA, CDR2 FQGTGA, per germline. This CDR3 region has 15 residues. The CDR3, as DNA: TGTGCCAGCAGCTTAACGGGGGGGTCCATCAATGAGCAGTTCTTC. Its translation: CASSLTGGSINEQFF.

V gene TRBV6-5 combines with J gene TRBJ2-2; D remains unclear. Germline V gives CDR1 MNHEY, CDR2 SVGAGI. The germline V and J ends were trimmed by 7 bases and 3 bases, with 3 bases remaining between them. This CDR3 comprises 11 residues. The CDR3 coding sequence is TGTGCCAGCAACCACACCGGGGAGCTGTTTTTT. Residues: CASNHTGELFF.

The genes are TRBV7-2 and TRBJ2-7; TRBD2 agrees at 13 bases. The CDR3 contains 17 residues. CDR1 SGHTA and CDR2 FQGNSA come from the germline V gene. V gave up 5 bases and J gave up 7 bases; unmatched junction bases: 14. The chain's CDR3 is CASSTGPGLAGIREQYF. The CDR3 bases are TGTGCCAGCAGCACCGGACCGGGACTAGCGGGAATTCGGGAGCAGTACTTC.

The chain joins TRBV6-5 to TRBJ2-3, with a possible D match to TRBD2 (6 bases). Germline V gene lookup returns CDR1 MNHEY and CDR2 SVGAGI. Between the trimmed V and J ends, which lost 6 bases and 4 bases, there was a span of 11 bases. The CDR3 sequence is 13 residues long. The CDR3 loop reads CASRTGVADTQYF. CDR3 coding DNA: TGTGCCAGCAGGACGGGAGTGGCAGATACGCAGTATTTT.

DNA for the CDR3: TGCAGCGTTGAGGGGGTTGGTCCGCCAAACACCATATATTTT. This codes for CSVEGVGPPNTIYF. The gene calls are TRBV29-1 and TRBJ1-3; D might be TRBD1 (5 bases). CDR3 size: 14 residues. Trimming took 3 bases from V and 6 from J, leaving 15 bases between them. From germline, CDR1 is SQVTM and CDR2 ANQGSEA.

This sequence joins TRBV5-1 and TRBJ2-7; possibly TRBD2 for D (5 bases). Per germline, CDR1 SGHRS and CDR2 YFSETQ. Trimming shortened V by 2 bases and J by 6 bases, and 18 bases separated the two germline ends. The CDR3 runs 15 residues. CDR3 nucleotide sequence: TGCGCCAGCAGCTTCCGGGCGGGCGGTGGTGGCGAGCAGTACTTC. As protein: CASSFRAGGGGEQYF.

A few counts support this clone. This chain joins TRBV7-9 and TRBJ2-2, with D perhaps matching TRBD1 (6 bases). Germline V lookup: CDR1 SEHNR, CDR2 FQNEAQ (reference sequence). The CDR3 spans 15 residues. The ends were cut back, 5 bases at V and 8 bases at J, with 18 bases in the middle. The CDR3 is CASSPRNREVGELFF. CDR3 bases: TGTGCCAGCAGCCCCCGAAACAGGGAAGTAGGGGAGCTGTTTTTT.

To note about this clone: Other DNA sequences in the same sample also yield this CDR3. The V and J genes are TRBV7-9 and TRBJ1-2; tentatively, D is TRBD1 (6 bases). The CDR3 covers 14 residues. Germline lookup yields CDR1 SEHNR and CDR2 FQNEAQ (reference sequence). V was clipped by 9 bases and J by 8 bases, with 22 bases between them. The CDR3 loop is CASSLGTGTFGYTF. The CDR3 nucleotides are TGTGCCAGTAGCCTAGGCACCGGGACATTCGGCTACACCTTC.

This sequence joins TRBV7-2 and TRBJ1-1; tentative D call: TRBD1 (5 bases). The germline gives CDR1 SGHTA, CDR2 FQGNSA. V shed 0 bases and J shed 10 bases, with 15 bases lying between them. The CDR3 contains 14 residues. In DNA, the CDR3 is TGTGCCAGCAGCTTAGCGAGGGGCGCGGGGTTAGCTTTCTTT. It translates to CASSLARGAGLAFF.

The chain recombines TRBV11-2 with TRBJ1-1; a weak D match, TRBD1 (5 bases). Germline V gene sequence: CDR1 SGHAT, CDR2 FQNNGV. Trimming shortened V by 4 bases and J by 4 bases, and 10 bases separated the two germline ends. CDR3 length: 13 residues. The CDR3 DNA is TGTGCCAGCAGCTCACTGGGGGGCACTGAAGCTTTCTTT. The encoded protein is CASSSLGGTEAFF.

This chain connects TRBV5-4 to TRBJ1-2, with D perhaps matching TRBD1 (6 bases). The CDR3 contains 14 residues. Trimming shortened V by 1 base and J by 4 bases, and 11 bases separated the two germline ends. Germline V lookup: CDR1 SGHNT, CDR2 YYREEE (reference sequence). The CDR3, as DNA: TGTGCCAGCAGCTTGCAGGGGAGCTTCTATGGCTACACCTTC. Amino acid sequence: CASSLQGSFYGYTF.

The CDR3 DNA is TGTGCCAGTAGCATGCGGGGGGAAGCTTTCTTT. Translating it yields CASSMRGEAFF. The rearrangement links TRBV19 to TRBJ1-1; weak D call: TRBD1 (5 bases). CDR1 LNHDA and CDR2 SQIVND come from the germline V gene (reference sequence). CDR3 length: 11 residues. The germline V and J ends were trimmed by 6 bases and 8 bases, with 10 bases remaining between them.

The V gene is TRBV4-3, the J gene TRBJ1-2; 7 bases fit TRBD1. Germline CDR1 LGHNA, CDR2 YSLEER. The V segment lost 1 base and the J segment 8 bases; nucleotides outside the gene matches: 13. CDR3 size: 16 residues. CDR3 residues: CASSQVRDSPSLGYTF. The CDR3 DNA sequence: TGCGCCAGCAGCCAAGTTCGGGACAGCCCATCCCTAGGCTACACCTTC.

The chain combines TRBV25-1 with TRBJ1-5, with a possible D match to TRBD1 (5 bases). The V end was cut by 4 bases, the J end by 8 bases, with 15 bases between. The CDR3 contains 14 residues. The germline V gene encodes CDR1 MGHDK and CDR2 SYGVNS. In DNA form, the CDR3 reads TGTGCCAGCAGTGGCCAGGGCGAGGGAAAGCCCCAGCATTTT. Protein sequence: CASSGQGEGKPQHF.

V usage is TRBV5-4 and J usage is TRBJ1-4, with D uncertain. This CDR3 contains 17 residues. Deletions cut 3 bases from V and 5 bases from J, with 20 bases between. Germline CDR1 is SGHNT and CDR2 is YYREEE (reference sequence). Here the CDR3 reads CASSWVVEYIQNEKLFF. The CDR3 nucleotides are TGTGCCAGCAGCTGGGTGGTGGAGTATATTCAAAATGAAAAACTGTTTTTT.

The V gene is TRBV6-4, the J gene TRBJ2-3, with D perhaps given as TRBD1 or TRBD2 (5 bases each). This CDR3 contains 12 residues. The germline V gene encodes CDR1 MRHNA and CDR2 SNTAGT. Trimming removed 8 bases at V and 1 base at J, with 7 bases between. The CDR3 DNA follows: TGTGCCAGCCGGGACCGCACAGATACGCAGTATTTT. It is translated as CASRDRTDTQYF.

J is TRBJ2-1 and V is TRBV9, with unresolved D. Germline CDR1 reads SGDLS; CDR2 reads YYNGEE. Trimming took off 2 bases at V and 6 bases at J, with 12 bases between the two ends. CDR3 length: 14 amino acids. The CDR3 nucleotides read TGTGCCAGCAGCGTTGGCCCGAGTGTCAATGAGCAGTTCTTC. Translated: CASSVGPSVNEQFF.